The sequence of this T cell receptor beta chain was determined in a study of shared clonotypes between healthy human individuals. The overall study: The cohort had two women and a few men, ages 18 to 49. Whole-study findings and limits: In the sorted subsets, rarefaction showed sequencing was incomplete despite large depth. Read depth was anticipated to influence clonotype sharing among donors.

This clone was seen more than once but under ten times. Its antigen is unidentified. On sorted subsets, replicate PCRs used 200 to 250 ng DNA, or 31,000 or so T cell genomes. Only in-frame clones appear in the TCRdb table, and some are missing; sequencing was by immunoSEQ multiplex PCR. The sample records roughly 1,000,000 clones, about four fifths being singletons. Sequencing used memory CD4+ T cells from PBMCs. As to subset: CD45RA-negative fraction. The clonotype comes from a man between 18 and 35 years old in good health. Some clones in this sample may be carry-over from other donors' samples.

The chain's CDR3 is CSAVGSATYF. The CDR3 nucleotides are TGCAGTGCTGTAGGATCGGCGACGTATTTT. The chain joins TRBV20-1 to TRBJ2-3; no clear D. This CDR3 comprises 10 residues. With 5 bases removed from V and 14 bases from J, the gap between germline ends came to 14 bases. Germline CDR1 is DFQATT and CDR2 is SNEGSKA (reference sequence).